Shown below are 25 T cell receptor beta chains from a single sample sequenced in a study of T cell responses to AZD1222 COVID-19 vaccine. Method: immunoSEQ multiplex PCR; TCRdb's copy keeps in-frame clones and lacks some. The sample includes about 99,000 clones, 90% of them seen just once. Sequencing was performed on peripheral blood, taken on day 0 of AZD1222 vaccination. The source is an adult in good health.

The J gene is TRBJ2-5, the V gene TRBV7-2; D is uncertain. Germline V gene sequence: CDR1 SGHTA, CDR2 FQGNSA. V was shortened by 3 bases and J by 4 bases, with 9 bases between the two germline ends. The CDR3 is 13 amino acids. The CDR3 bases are TGTGCCAGCAGCTTTACGGATGGAGAGACCCAGTACTTC. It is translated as CASSFTDGETQYF.

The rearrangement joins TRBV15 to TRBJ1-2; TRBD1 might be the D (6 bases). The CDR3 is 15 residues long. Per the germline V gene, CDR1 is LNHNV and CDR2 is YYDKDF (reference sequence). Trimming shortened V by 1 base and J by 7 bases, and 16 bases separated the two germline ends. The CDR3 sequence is CATSRVPGARGGYTF. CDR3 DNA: TGTGCCACCAGCAGAGTCCCGGGGGCGCGAGGTGGCTACACCTTC.

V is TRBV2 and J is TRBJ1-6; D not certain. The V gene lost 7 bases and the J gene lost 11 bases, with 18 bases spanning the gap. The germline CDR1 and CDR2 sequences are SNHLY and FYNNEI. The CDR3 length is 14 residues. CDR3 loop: CASTFLGLYAPLHF. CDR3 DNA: TGTGCCAGCACCTTTCTCGGACTCTATGCACCCCTCCACTTT.

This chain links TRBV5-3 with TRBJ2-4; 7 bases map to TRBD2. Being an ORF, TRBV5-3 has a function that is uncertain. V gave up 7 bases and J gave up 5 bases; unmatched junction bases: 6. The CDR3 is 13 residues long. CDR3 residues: CARLIGGENIQYF. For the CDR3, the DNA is TGTGCCAGACTAATTGGGGGGGAAAACATTCAGTACTTC.

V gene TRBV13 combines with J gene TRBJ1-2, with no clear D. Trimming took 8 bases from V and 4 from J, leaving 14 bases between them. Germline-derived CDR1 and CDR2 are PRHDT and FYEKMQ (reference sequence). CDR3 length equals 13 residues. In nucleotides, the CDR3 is TGTGCCAGCGAGGAGCAACACAGCTATGGCTACACCTTC. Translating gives CASEEQHSYGYTF.

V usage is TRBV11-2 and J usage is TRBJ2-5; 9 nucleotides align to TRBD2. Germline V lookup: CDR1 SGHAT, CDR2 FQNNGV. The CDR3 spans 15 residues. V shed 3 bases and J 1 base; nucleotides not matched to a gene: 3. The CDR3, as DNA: TGTGCCAGCAGCTTTCGGACTAGCGCCCAAGAGACCCAGTACTTC. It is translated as CASSFRTSAQETQYF.

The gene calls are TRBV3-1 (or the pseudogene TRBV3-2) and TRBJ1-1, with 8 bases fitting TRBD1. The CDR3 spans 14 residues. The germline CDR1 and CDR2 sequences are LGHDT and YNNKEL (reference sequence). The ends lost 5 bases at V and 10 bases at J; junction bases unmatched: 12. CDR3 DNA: TGTGCCAGCAGCGACGGGACAGGACCACTGACAGCTTTCTTT. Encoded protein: CASSDGTGPLTAFF.

For the CDR3, the DNA is TGCGCCAGCAGCTTGGGAGCGGGACAGCCTAATGAAAAACTGTTTTTT. It encodes CASSLGAGQPNEKLFF. The rearrangement joins TRBV5-1 to TRBJ1-4; 7 nucleotides line up with TRBD1. The CDR3 spans 16 residues. Germline lookup yields CDR1 SGHRS and CDR2 YFSETQ. Trimming took 0 bases from V and 3 from J; bases not matched to a gene: 5.

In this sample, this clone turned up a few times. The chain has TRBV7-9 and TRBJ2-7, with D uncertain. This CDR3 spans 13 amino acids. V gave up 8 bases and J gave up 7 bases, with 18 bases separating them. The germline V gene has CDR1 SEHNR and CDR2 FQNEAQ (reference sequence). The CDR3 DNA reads TGTGCCAGCGTCACCTCTCAAACCCGGGAGCAGTACTTC. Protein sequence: CASVTSQTREQYF.

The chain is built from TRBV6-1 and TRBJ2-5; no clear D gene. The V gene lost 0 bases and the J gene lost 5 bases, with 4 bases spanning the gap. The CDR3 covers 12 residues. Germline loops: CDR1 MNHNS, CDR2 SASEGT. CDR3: CASSEAGETQYF. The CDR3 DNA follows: TGTGCCAGCAGTGAAGCGGGGGAGACCCAGTACTTC.

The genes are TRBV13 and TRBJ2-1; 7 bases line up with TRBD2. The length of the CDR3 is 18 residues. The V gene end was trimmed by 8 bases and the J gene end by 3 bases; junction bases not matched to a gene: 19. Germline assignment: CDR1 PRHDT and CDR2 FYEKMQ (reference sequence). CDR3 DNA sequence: TGTGCCAGCGGGTCGGATGGAAGTGGCGGGGGAAACTACAATGAGCAGTTCTTC. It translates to CASGSDGSGGGNYNEQFF.

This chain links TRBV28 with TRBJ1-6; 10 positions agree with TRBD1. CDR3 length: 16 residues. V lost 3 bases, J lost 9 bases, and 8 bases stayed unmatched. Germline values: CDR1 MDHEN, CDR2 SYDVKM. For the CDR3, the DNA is TGTGCCAGCAGTTTTGATCCCGGGACAGGGGTTTCACCCCTCCACTTT. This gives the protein CASSFDPGTGVSPLHF.

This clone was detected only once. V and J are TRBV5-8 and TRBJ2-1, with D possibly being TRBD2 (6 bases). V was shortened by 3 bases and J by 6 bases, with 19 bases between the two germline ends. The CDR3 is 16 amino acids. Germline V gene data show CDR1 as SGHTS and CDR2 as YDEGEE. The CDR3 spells CASSSERVGIRNEQFF. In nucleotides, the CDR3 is TGTGCCAGCAGCTCAGAGCGGGTTGGAATACGCAATGAGCAGTTCTTC.

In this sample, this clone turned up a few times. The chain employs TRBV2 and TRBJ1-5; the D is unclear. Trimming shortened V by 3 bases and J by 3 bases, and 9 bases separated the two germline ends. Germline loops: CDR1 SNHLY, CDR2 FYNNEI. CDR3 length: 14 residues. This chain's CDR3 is CASSEVGTNQPQHF. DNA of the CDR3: TGTGCCAGCAGTGAGGTGGGTACCAATCAGCCCCAGCATTTT.

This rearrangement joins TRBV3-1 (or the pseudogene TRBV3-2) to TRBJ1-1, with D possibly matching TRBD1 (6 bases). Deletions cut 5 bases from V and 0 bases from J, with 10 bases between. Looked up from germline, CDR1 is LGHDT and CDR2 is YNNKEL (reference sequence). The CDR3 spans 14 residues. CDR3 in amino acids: CASSSRGVNTEAFF. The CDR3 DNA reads TGTGCCAGCAGCTCAAGGGGGGTGAACACTGAAGCTTTCTTT.

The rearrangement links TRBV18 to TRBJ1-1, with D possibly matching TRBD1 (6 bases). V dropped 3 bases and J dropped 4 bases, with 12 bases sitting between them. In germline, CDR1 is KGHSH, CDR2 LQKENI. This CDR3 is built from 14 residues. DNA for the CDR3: TGTGCCAGCTCACCTACAGGGCGCGGCACTGAAGCTTTCTTT. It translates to CASSPTGRGTEAFF. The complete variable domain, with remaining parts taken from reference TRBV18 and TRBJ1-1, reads NAGVMQNPRHLVRRRGQEARLRCSPMKGHSHVYWYRQLPEEGLKFMVYLQKENIIDESGMPKERFSAEFPKEGPSILRIQQVVRGDSAAYFCASSPTGRGTEAFFGQGTRLTVV.

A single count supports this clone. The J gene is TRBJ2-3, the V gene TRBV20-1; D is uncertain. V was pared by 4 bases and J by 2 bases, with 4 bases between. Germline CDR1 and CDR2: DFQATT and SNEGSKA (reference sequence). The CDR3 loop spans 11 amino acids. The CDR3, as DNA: TGCAGTGCTATCTACACAGATACGCAGTATTTT. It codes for CSAIYTDTQYF.

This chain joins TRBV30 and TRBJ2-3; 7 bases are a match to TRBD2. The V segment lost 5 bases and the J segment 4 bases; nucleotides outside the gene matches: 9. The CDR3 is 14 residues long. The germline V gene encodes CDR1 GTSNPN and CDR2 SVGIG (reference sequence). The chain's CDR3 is CAWGLGGVADTQYF. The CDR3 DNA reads TGTGCCTGGGGCCTGGGGGGGGTGGCAGATACGCAGTATTTT.

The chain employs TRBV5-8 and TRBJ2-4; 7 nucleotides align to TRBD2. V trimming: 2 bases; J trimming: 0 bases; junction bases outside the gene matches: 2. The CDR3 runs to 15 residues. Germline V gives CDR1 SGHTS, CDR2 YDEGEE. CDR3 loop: CASSLGGGAKNIQYF. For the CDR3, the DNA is TGTGCCAGCAGCTTAGGCGGGGGAGCCAAAAACATTCAGTACTTC.

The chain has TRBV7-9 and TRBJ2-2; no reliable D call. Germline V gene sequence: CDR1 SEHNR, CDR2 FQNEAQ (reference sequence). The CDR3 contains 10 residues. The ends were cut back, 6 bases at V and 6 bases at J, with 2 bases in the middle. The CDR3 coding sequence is TGTGCCAGCAGGGCCGGGGAGCTGTTTTTT. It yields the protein CASRAGELFF.

CDR3 sequence: CASGEGQGSYEQYF. The CDR3 DNA follows: TGTGCCAGCGGTGAGGGACAGGGCTCCTACGAGCAGTACTTC. The rearrangement uses TRBV7-9 and TRBJ2-7; 9 bases fit TRBD1. This CDR3 is built from 14 residues. Per the germline V gene, CDR1 is SEHNR and CDR2 is FQNEAQ (reference sequence). Trimming removed 8 bases from V and 0 bases from J; junction bases left unmatched: 5.

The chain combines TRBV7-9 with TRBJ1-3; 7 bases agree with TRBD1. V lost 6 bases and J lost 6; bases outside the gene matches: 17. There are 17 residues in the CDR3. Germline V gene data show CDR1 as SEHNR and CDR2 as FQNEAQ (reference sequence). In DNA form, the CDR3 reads TGTGCCAGCAGACCAACCACGGCCCGGGACAGAGAAAACACCATATATTTT. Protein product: CASRPTTARDRENTIYF.

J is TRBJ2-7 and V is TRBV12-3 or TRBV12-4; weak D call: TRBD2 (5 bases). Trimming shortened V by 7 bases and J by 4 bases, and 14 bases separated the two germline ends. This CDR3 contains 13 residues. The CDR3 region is CASTTGNLYEQYF. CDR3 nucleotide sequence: TGTGCCAGCACGACGGGGAACCTGTACGAGCAGTACTTC.

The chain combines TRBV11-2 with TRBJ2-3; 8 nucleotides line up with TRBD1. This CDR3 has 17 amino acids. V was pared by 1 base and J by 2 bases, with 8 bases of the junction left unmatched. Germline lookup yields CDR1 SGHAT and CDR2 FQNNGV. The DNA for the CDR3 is TGTGCCAGCAGCTTAGCAGGGGGCGACCACTACACAGATACGCAGTATTTT. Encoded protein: CASSLAGGDHYTDTQYF.

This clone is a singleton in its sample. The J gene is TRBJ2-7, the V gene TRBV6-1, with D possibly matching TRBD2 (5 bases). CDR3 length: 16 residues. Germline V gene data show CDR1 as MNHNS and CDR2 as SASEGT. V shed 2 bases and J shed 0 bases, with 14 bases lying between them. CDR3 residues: CASSEYAGVSSYEQYF. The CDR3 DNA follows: TGTGCCAGCAGTGAATACGCCGGGGTTAGCTCCTACGAGCAGTACTTC.